These T cell receptor beta chains were read from a single sample in a study of sequential checkpoint blockade in melanoma. Clones were sequenced by immunoSEQ multiplex PCR, and TCRdb holds only the in-frame ones, with some missing. The sample holds approximately 28,000 clones; around nine tenths are singletons and the top ten take 12% to 15%. The source was CD8+ T cells sorted from blood (inferred from file names), collected from a patient given nivolumab and ipilimumab in sequence. The source of these receptors is a human donor with melanoma. CDR3s include the opening cysteine and the closing phenylalanine or tryptophan. Fields, in order: clone size, V gene, D gene, J gene, CDR3 DNA, CDR3 protein. D genes are given only for firm matches. Clone size is stated in some rows and not others, as once, few, many or a class when expanded.

abundance: NA
v_gene: TRBV12-5
d_gene: TRBD1
j_gene: TRBJ2-2
CDR3nt: TGTGCTAGTGGCCAGGGACAGGGGTCCACCGGGGAGCTGTTTTTT
CDR3aa: CASGQGQGSTGELFF

abundance: NA
v_gene: TRBV7-3
d_gene: TRBD2
j_gene: TRBJ2-1
CDR3nt: TGTGCCAGCAGCTTAACTTGGACTAGCGGGATATACAATGAGCAGTTCTTC
CDR3aa: CASSLTWTSGIYNEQFF

abundance: NA
v_gene: TRBV6-4
d_gene: TRBD2
j_gene: TRBJ2-3
CDR3nt: TGTGCCAGCAGTGACGTAGCGGGTAGCACAGATACGCAGTATTTT
CDR3aa: CASSDVAGSTDTQYF

abundance: NA
v_gene: TRBV6-1
d_gene: NA
j_gene: TRBJ1-1
CDR3nt: TGTGCCAGCAGCCGACAGCGGGGCGCGAACACTGAAGCTTTCTTT
CDR3aa: CASSRQRGANTEAFF

abundance: NA
v_gene: TRBV5-6
d_gene: TRBD1
j_gene: TRBJ2-7
CDR3nt: TGTGCCAGCAGCTCGGGACAGGGGGCCAGCGAGCAGTACTTC
CDR3aa: CASSSGQGASEQYF

abundance: NA
v_gene: TRBV28
d_gene: NA
j_gene: TRBJ2-5
CDR3nt: TGTGCCAGCAGTCCGACAGGGTTTGGAGGAGGAGGGGAAGAGACCCAGTACTTC
CDR3aa: CASSPTGFGGGGEETQYF

abundance: NA
v_gene: TRBV19
d_gene: NA
j_gene: TRBJ1-3
CDR3nt: TGTGCCAGCCCCCCCCGAGCCGTATCGTTTGGAAACACCATATATTTT
CDR3aa: CASPPRAVSFGNTIYF

abundance: NA
v_gene: TRBV7-6
d_gene: TRBD2
j_gene: TRBJ2-3
CDR3nt: TGTGCCAGCAGCCTCGGTTGGATAGCGGGGGACACAGATACGCAGTATTTT
CDR3aa: CASSLGWIAGDTDTQYF

abundance: NA
v_gene: TRBV9
d_gene: NA
j_gene: TRBJ2-7
CDR3nt: TGTGCCAGCAGCGTAGAGCTAGGTGGGCAGGAGGGTTTGTACTTC
CDR3aa: CASSVELGGQEGLYF

abundance: NA
v_gene: TRBV5-5
d_gene: NA
j_gene: TRBJ1-2
CDR3nt: TGTGCCAGCAGCTTGCGTGTGAGTGGCTACACCTTC
CDR3aa: CASSLRVSGYTF

abundance: NA
v_gene: TRBV29-1
d_gene: NA
j_gene: TRBJ2-2
CDR3nt: TGCAGCGTTCCAGAGAACACCGGGGAGCTGTTTTTT
CDR3aa: CSVPENTGELFF

abundance: once
v_gene: TRBV20-1
d_gene: NA
j_gene: TRBJ2-7
CDR3nt: TGCAGCCCTCGGGCCTACGAGCAGTACTTC
CDR3aa: CSPRAYEQYF

abundance: NA
v_gene: TRBV7-9
d_gene: NA
j_gene: TRBJ1-1
CDR3nt: TGTGCAATCCGGGACACGAGAGTTGGTGAAGCTTTCTTT
CDR3aa: CAIRDTRVGEAFF

abundance: NA
v_gene: TRBV19
d_gene: NA
j_gene: TRBJ2-1
CDR3nt: TGTGCCAGTAGTATATCGAGGGTCCACTCCTACAATGAGCAGTTCTTC
CDR3aa: CASSISRVHSYNEQFF

abundance: NA
v_gene: TRBV5-6
d_gene: NA
j_gene: TRBJ1-1
CDR3nt: TGTGCCAGCAGCTCCCAGGGGCTATACACTGAAGCTTTCTTT
CDR3aa: CASSSQGLYTEAFF

abundance: NA
v_gene: TRBV27
d_gene: NA
j_gene: TRBJ1-2
CDR3nt: TGTGCCAGCAGTTTATTGTCGGGATTCAGATATGGCTACACCTTC
CDR3aa: CASSLLSGFRYGYTF

abundance: NA
v_gene: TRBV6-6
d_gene: TRBD1
j_gene: TRBJ2-7
CDR3nt: TGTGCCAGCAGTTCATGGACAGGGCGGGCCTACGAGCAGTACTTC
CDR3aa: CASSSWTGRAYEQYF

abundance: NA
v_gene: TRBV27
d_gene: NA
j_gene: TRBJ1-4
CDR3nt: TGTGCCAGCAGTTCGGGTCGTAAAAAACTGTTTTTT
CDR3aa: CASSSGRKKLFF

abundance: NA
v_gene: TRBV9
d_gene: NA
j_gene: TRBJ2-3
CDR3nt: TGTGCCAGCAGCCCTTACGGTAGCACAGATACGCAGTATTTT
CDR3aa: CASSPYGSTDTQYF

abundance: NA
v_gene: TRBV29-1
d_gene: NA
j_gene: TRBJ1-1
CDR3nt: TGCAGCGTTGATCGCGGGGGTGAAGCTTTCTTT
CDR3aa: CSVDRGGEAFF

abundance: NA
v_gene: TRBV4-3
d_gene: NA
j_gene: TRBJ1-2
CDR3nt: TGCGCCAGCAGCCCGCAGGGGCAGGGGATCTATGGCTACACCTTC
CDR3aa: CASSPQGQGIYGYTF

abundance: NA
v_gene: TRBV27
d_gene: TRBD1
j_gene: TRBJ2-1
CDR3nt: TGTGCCAGCAGTCGCCGGGACAGGGGATACAATGAGCAGTTCTTC
CDR3aa: CASSRRDRGYNEQFF

abundance: NA
v_gene: TRBV5-6
d_gene: TRBD2
j_gene: TRBJ2-2
CDR3nt: TGTGCCAGCAGCTTGTACCGGGGACTAGCAACCGGGGAGCTGTTTTTT
CDR3aa: CASSLYRGLATGELFF

abundance: NA
v_gene: TRBV4-2
d_gene: TRBD2
j_gene: TRBJ2-5
CDR3nt: TGTGCCAGCAGCCCGACCCCGGGACTAGCAGACCACAGGGAGACCCAGTACTTC
CDR3aa: CASSPTPGLADHRETQYF

abundance: few
v_gene: TRBV29-1
d_gene: NA
j_gene: TRBJ1-2
CDR3nt: TGCAGCGTTGAGCACACAGGAATTTTTGATGGCTACACCTTC
CDR3aa: CSVEHTGIFDGYTF

abundance: NA
v_gene: TRBV9
d_gene: NA
j_gene: TRBJ1-2
CDR3nt: TGTGCCAGCAGCGTAGAACATCTAGGTGGCGGCTATGGCTACACCTTC
CDR3aa: CASSVEHLGGGYGYTF

abundance: NA
v_gene: TRBV15
d_gene: TRBD2
j_gene: TRBJ2-1
CDR3nt: TGTGCCACCAGCAGAGATCTTGGTAGCGGGAGTACCGATGAGCAGTTCTTC
CDR3aa: CATSRDLGSGSTDEQFF

abundance: NA
v_gene: TRBV7-9
d_gene: TRBD2
j_gene: TRBJ2-1
CDR3nt: TGTGCCAGCACCCCAGCGGGAGGCTGGGGGGACAATGAGCAGTTCTTC
CDR3aa: CASTPAGGWGDNEQFF

abundance: NA
v_gene: TRBV27
d_gene: TRBD1
j_gene: TRBJ1-5
CDR3nt: TGTGCCAGCAGTTTGACAGGGGGCGAACAGCCCCAGCATTTT
CDR3aa: CASSLTGGEQPQHF

abundance: NA
v_gene: TRBV6-1
d_gene: TRBD1
j_gene: TRBJ2-2
CDR3nt: TGTGCCAGCAGGGACAGGGTCACCGGGGAGCTGTTTTTT
CDR3aa: CASRDRVTGELFF

abundance: once
v_gene: TRBV2
d_gene: NA
j_gene: TRBJ1-2
CDR3nt: TGTGCCAGCAGGCCGGGGGTTTATGGCTACACCTTC
CDR3aa: CASRPGVYGYTF

abundance: NA
v_gene: TRBV5-6
d_gene: TRBD2
j_gene: TRBJ2-1
CDR3nt: TGTGCCAGCAGCTTGGCGATAGCGGGCTTAGAGCAGTTCTTC
CDR3aa: CASSLAIAGLEQFF

abundance: NA
v_gene: TRBV28
d_gene: TRBD1
j_gene: TRBJ2-7
CDR3nt: TGTGCCAGCAGTTACCTGACAGGGATCTTCGACGAGCAGTACTTC
CDR3aa: CASSYLTGIFDEQYF

abundance: NA
v_gene: TRBV20-1
d_gene: TRBD2
j_gene: TRBJ2-7
CDR3nt: TGCAGTGCCCGGGGGGTCTACGAGCAGTACTTC
CDR3aa: CSARGVYEQYF

abundance: NA
v_gene: TRBV4-2
d_gene: TRBD2
j_gene: TRBJ2-1
CDR3nt: TGTGCCAGCAGCCAAGGCGGGGGGGTGGGGAATGAGCAGTTCTTC
CDR3aa: CASSQGGGVGNEQFF

abundance: NA
v_gene: TRBV4-2
d_gene: TRBD2
j_gene: TRBJ2-5
CDR3nt: TGTGCCAGCAGCCAAGGGTCGAGCGGGATCGTTCAAGAGACCCAGTACTTC
CDR3aa: CASSQGSSGIVQETQYF

abundance: NA
v_gene: TRBV9
d_gene: NA
j_gene: TRBJ1-4
CDR3nt: TGTGCCAGCAGCGGAGCCGTATCTCATGAAAAACTGTTTTTT
CDR3aa: CASSGAVSHEKLFF

abundance: NA
v_gene: TRBV5-1
d_gene: NA
j_gene: TRBJ2-1
CDR3nt: TGCGCCAGCAGCTTGCGGTCGCGCGACAATGAGCAGTTCTTC
CDR3aa: CASSLRSRDNEQFF

abundance: NA
v_gene: TRBV4-3
d_gene: TRBD1
j_gene: TRBJ1-1
CDR3nt: TGCGCCAGCACAACCTTTCTGGGGACAGGGACTGAAGCTTTCTTT
CDR3aa: CASTTFLGTGTEAFF

abundance: NA
v_gene: TRBV5-4
d_gene: NA
j_gene: TRBJ2-2
CDR3nt: TGTGCCAGCAGCTTGGCCGTCGGGGAGCTGTTTTTT
CDR3aa: CASSLAVGELFF

abundance: NA
v_gene: TRBV7-8
d_gene: TRBD1
j_gene: TRBJ2-7
CDR3nt: TGTGCCAGCAGTCCGTCCGGGACAGACTCCTACGAGCAGTACTTC
CDR3aa: CASSPSGTDSYEQYF

abundance: NA
v_gene: TRBV9
d_gene: NA
j_gene: TRBJ2-6
CDR3nt: TGTGCCAGCAGCGTTTCCCACTCCGCTGGGGCCAACGTCCTGACTTTC
CDR3aa: CASSVSHSAGANVLTF

abundance: NA
v_gene: TRBV9
d_gene: NA
j_gene: TRBJ2-1
CDR3nt: TGTGCCAGCAGGCGGGCCCTAGACAATGAGCAGTTCTTC
CDR3aa: CASRRALDNEQFF

abundance: NA
v_gene: TRBV6-6
d_gene: NA
j_gene: TRBJ2-2
CDR3nt: TGTGCCAGCAGGTCCGGGACTTCGAACACCGGGGAGCTGTTTTTT
CDR3aa: CASRSGTSNTGELFF

abundance: few
v_gene: TRBV4-2
d_gene: NA
j_gene: TRBJ2-3
CDR3nt: TGTGCCAGCAGCCAAGAGGGGGGTCGCACAGATACGCAGTATTTT
CDR3aa: CASSQEGGRTDTQYF

abundance: NA
v_gene: TRBV29-1
d_gene: TRBD1
j_gene: TRBJ2-7
CDR3nt: TGCAGCGTTGAGGGCCCGGGACAGGGTTACGAGCAGTACTTC
CDR3aa: CSVEGPGQGYEQYF

abundance: NA
v_gene: TRBV29-1
d_gene: TRBD2
j_gene: TRBJ2-2
CDR3nt: TGCAGCGTTGAAGAAGGACTAGCGTACCCCGGGGAGCTGTTTTTT
CDR3aa: CSVEEGLAYPGELFF

abundance: NA
v_gene: TRBV7-2
d_gene: NA
j_gene: TRBJ2-1
CDR3nt: TGTGCCAGCAGCTTAACCGGCGGGACCTACAATGAGCAGTTCTTC
CDR3aa: CASSLTGGTYNEQFF

abundance: NA
v_gene: TRBV7-8
d_gene: TRBD1
j_gene: TRBJ1-3
CDR3nt: TGTGCCAGCAGCTTAGGACAGGGGGCCGACACCATATATTTT
CDR3aa: CASSLGQGADTIYF

abundance: few
v_gene: TRBV27
d_gene: TRBD2
j_gene: TRBJ2-4
CDR3nt: TGTGCCAGCAGTCCCTACAGCGGGGGTGCCAAAAACATTCAGTACTTC
CDR3aa: CASSPYSGGAKNIQYF

abundance: NA
v_gene: TRBV7-2
d_gene: TRBD2
j_gene: TRBJ2-5
CDR3nt: TGTGCCAGCAGTCCCGGAGAGCTAGCGGGATGGCAAGAGACCCAGTACTTC
CDR3aa: CASSPGELAGWQETQYF

abundance: few
v_gene: TRBV28
d_gene: NA
j_gene: TRBJ2-7
CDR3nt: TGTGCCAGCAGTACGGCGGGATCTTACGAGCAGTACTTC
CDR3aa: CASSTAGSYEQYF

abundance: NA
v_gene: TRBV27
d_gene: TRBD1
j_gene: TRBJ1-2
CDR3nt: TGTGCCAGCAGAGCCCCGGGACAGGGTTGGGGCTACACCTTC
CDR3aa: CASRAPGQGWGYTF